These 14 T cell receptor beta chains share one sample of origin, sequenced in a study of OX40 agonist ivuxolimab in advanced cancers. Libraries were prepared by immunoSEQ multiplex PCR; TCRdb keeps only in-frame clonotypes and omits some of them. Of over 65,000 clones listed, about 86% are singletons. The sample in question was CD4+ or CD8+ T cells sorted from blood, obtained in a trial of the OX40 agonist ivuxolimab. The receptors were sampled from an adult with an advanced solid tumor such as melanoma, head and neck, liver or kidney cancer.

V gene TRBV7-9 combines with J gene TRBJ1-3; D possibly corresponds to TRBD1 (5 bases). Trimming left V 3 bases short and J 3 bases short, with 9 bases between. Germline V gene lookup returns CDR1 SEHNR and CDR2 FQNEAQ (reference sequence). The CDR3 runs to 14 residues. The CDR3 protein is CASSFSTVGNTIYF. For the CDR3, the DNA is TGTGCCAGCAGCTTCTCGACAGTTGGAAACACCATATATTTT.

V is TRBV5-1 and J is TRBJ1-2, with 7 bases aligning to TRBD1. The V gene's germline CDR1 is SGHRS and CDR2 YFSETQ. The CDR3 is 13 amino acids. V was clipped by 1 base and J by 6 bases; unmatched bases: 3. As DNA, the CDR3 is TGCGCCAGCAGCTTGATGCAGGGGGATGGCTACACCTTC. Translated: CASSLMQGDGYTF. The variable domain in full, completed from reference TRBV5-1 and TRBJ1-2, reads KAGVTQTPRYLIKTRGQQVTLSCSPISGHRSVSWYQQTPGQGLQFLFEYFSETQRNKGNFPGRFSGRQFSNSRSEMNVSTLELGDSALYLCASSLMQGDGYTFGSGTRLTVV.

J is TRBJ1-5 and V is TRBV19; 7 bases are shared with TRBD1. This CDR3 spans 15 amino acids. The germline V gene has CDR1 LNHDA and CDR2 SQIVND (reference sequence). V trimming: 9 bases; J trimming: 6 bases; junction bases outside the gene matches: 14. The DNA for the CDR3 is TGTGCCAGCGGACAGGTGTCAGGGTCGGGTCAGCCCCAGCATTTT. It is translated as CASGQVSGSGQPQHF.

This chain uses TRBV5-4 with TRBJ2-2; the D gene is possibly TRBD1 (6 bases). Germline lookup yields CDR1 SGHNT and CDR2 YYREEE (reference sequence). V was shortened by 4 bases and J by 1 base, with 14 bases between the two germline ends. The CDR3 has 16 amino acids. The CDR3 sequence: CASSPVTGVNTGELFF. CDR3 nucleotide sequence: TGTGCCAGCAGCCCGGTGACAGGAGTGAACACCGGGGAGCTGTTTTTT.

This clone was seen a few times. V gene TRBV19 combines with J gene TRBJ1-6; 7 positions agree with TRBD1. After removal of 4 bases from V and 7 bases from J, the junction contained 7 bases not matched to a gene. Germline CDR1 reads LNHDA; CDR2 reads SQIVND (reference sequence). This CDR3 has 15 residues. The DNA of the CDR3 is TGTGCCAGTAGTACGACAGGGATCATGAATTCACCCCTCCACTTT. This translates into CASSTTGIMNSPLHF.

V gene TRBV7-6 combines with J gene TRBJ2-2; unclear D gene. V was cut by 0 bases and J by 4 bases, with 12 bases left in between. This CDR3 is built from 16 residues. In germline, CDR1 is SGHVS, CDR2 FNYEAQ. The CDR3 nucleotides read TGTGCCAGCAGCTTAGCGCTCGGACCGAGCACCGGGGAGCTGTTTTTT. This gives the protein CASSLALGPSTGELFF.

DNA of the CDR3: TGTGCCAGCAGCTTTACTAGCTCAGATACGCAGTATTTT. This encodes CASSFTSSDTQYF. The gene calls are TRBV5-6 and TRBJ2-3; tentative D call: TRBD2 (6 bases). This CDR3 has 13 amino acids. Germline loops: CDR1 SGHDT, CDR2 YYEEEE. Between the trimmed V and J ends, which lost 2 bases and 4 bases, there was a span of 8 bases.

The V and J genes are TRBV11-2 and TRBJ2-1, with 8 bases fitting TRBD1. With V trimmed by 5 bases and J by 1 base, 10 bases remained unmatched. Germline assignment: CDR1 SGHAT and CDR2 FQNNGV. This CDR3 region has 17 residues. The CDR3 nucleotides read TGTGCCAGCAGCAAGGACAGGGTAGAAAGGTCCTACAATGAGCAGTTCTTC. Translating gives CASSKDRVERSYNEQFF.

The V and J genes are TRBV29-1 and TRBJ2-3, with TRBD1 identical over 9 bases. Germline V gene data show CDR1 as SQVTM and CDR2 as ANQGSEA. The length of the CDR3 is 17 residues. Trimming at V came to 1 base and at J to 4 bases, leaving 12 bases not matched to a gene. The CDR3 here is CSVEGRTGQGRPDTQYF. CDR3 nucleotides: TGCAGCGTTGAAGGGCGAACCGGACAGGGGCGCCCAGATACGCAGTATTTT.

The chain links TRBV7-9 to TRBJ2-1; D is uncertain. The CDR3 extends over 15 amino acids. With 1 base removed from V and 15 bases from J, the gap between germline ends came to 22 bases. In germline, CDR1 is SEHNR, CDR2 FQNEAQ (reference sequence). The CDR3 spells CASSLDLVSGGKSFF. CDR3 coding DNA: TGTGCCAGCAGCTTAGATCTAGTGAGTGGTGGAAAGTCGTTCTTC.

The gene calls are TRBV5-1 and TRBJ1-1; 7 nucleotides line up with TRBD1. Looked up from germline, CDR1 is SGHRS and CDR2 is YFSETQ. V was clipped by 5 bases and J by 3 bases; unmatched bases: 10. The CDR3 runs 15 residues. CDR3 amino acids: CASSNGGGEDTEAFF. The CDR3 DNA reads as TGCGCCAGCAGTAACGGAGGGGGCGAGGACACTGAAGCTTTCTTT.

The V call is TRBV10-3, the J call TRBJ2-5; 10 bases map to TRBD1. The V gene's germline CDR1 is ENHRY and CDR2 SYGVKD. V was pared by 5 bases and J by 5 bases, with 8 bases of the junction left unmatched. The CDR3 loop spans 15 amino acids. This CDR3 reads CAISSAGQGKETQYF. The CDR3 coding sequence is TGTGCCATCAGTAGTGCGGGACAGGGGAAGGAGACCCAGTACTTC.

The chain is built from TRBV19 and TRBJ1-5, with a tentative D call TRBD1 (5 bases). CDR1 and CDR2 (germline): LNHDA, SQIVND (reference sequence). Trimming pared 9 bases from V and 0 bases from J, leaving 12 bases between. CDR3 length equals 14 residues. The CDR3 is CASQQADSNQPQHF. The CDR3 DNA follows: TGTGCCAGCCAACAGGCGGATAGCAATCAGCCCCAGCATTTT.

The gene calls are TRBV5-1 and TRBJ2-7, with D perhaps matching TRBD1 (6 bases). Germline CDR1 and CDR2: SGHRS and YFSETQ. The CDR3 length is 16 residues. V lost 3 bases and J 1 base, leaving 17 bases between the germline ends. CDR3 protein: CASSSGAYRDSYEQYF. In DNA, the CDR3 is TGCGCCAGCAGCTCCGGGGCTTACAGGGATTCCTACGAGCAGTACTTC.